This T cell receptor beta chain was retrieved from a study of CD8+ T cells in alopecia areata. Investigators isolated RNA and reverse transcribed it into cDNA to act as the sequencing template. Only in-frame clones appear in the TCRdb table, and some are missing; sequencing was by immunoSEQ multiplex PCR. Here the sample spans about 150,000 clones, 55% to 75% being singletons. Stated treatment: oral pan-JAK inhibitor, 5-10 mg twice daily. Germline V gene sequence: CDR1 GTSNPN, CDR2 SVGIG (reference sequence). CDR3 length: 13 amino acids. Trimming took off 4 bases at V and 2 bases at J, with 11 bases between the two ends. This clone is a singleton in its sample.

Sample: CD4+ T cells sorted from blood, taken at week 4, from a patient treated with tofacitinib. This chain connects TRBV30 to TRBJ1-1; D possibly corresponds to TRBD1 (5 bases). This sequence originates from a human donor with alopecia areata. The CDR3, as DNA: TGTGCCTGGATAGGTCAGGGAAACACTGAAGCTTTCTTT. It encodes CAWIGQGNTEAFF. The entire variable domain, with the rest obtained from reference TRBV30 and TRBJ1-1, is as follows: SQTIHQWPATLVQPVGSPLSLECTVEGTSNPNLYWYRQAAGRGLQLLFYSVGIGQISSEVPQNLSASRPQDRQFILSSKKLLLSDSGFYLCAWIGQGNTEAFFGQGTRLTVV.